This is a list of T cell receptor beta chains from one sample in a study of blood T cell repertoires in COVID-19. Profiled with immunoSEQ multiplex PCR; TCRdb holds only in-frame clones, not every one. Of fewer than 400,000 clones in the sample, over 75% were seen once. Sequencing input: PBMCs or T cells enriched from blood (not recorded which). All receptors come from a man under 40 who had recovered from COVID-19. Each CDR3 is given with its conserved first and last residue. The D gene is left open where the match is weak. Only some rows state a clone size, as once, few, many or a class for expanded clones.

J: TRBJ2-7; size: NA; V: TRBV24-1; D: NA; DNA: TGTGCCACCTCACCTCGCCAGGGGTACGAGCAGTACTTC; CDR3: CATSPRQGYEQYF
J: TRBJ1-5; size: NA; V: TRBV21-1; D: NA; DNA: TGTGCCAGCAGCGGCCGACAGGGCGGACAGCCCCAGCATTTT; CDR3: CASSGRQGGQPQHF
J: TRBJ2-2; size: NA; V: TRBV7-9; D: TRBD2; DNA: TGTGCCAGCAGCCCTCCCGGGACTACCTACACCGGGGAGCTGTTTTTT; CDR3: CASSPPGTTYTGELFF
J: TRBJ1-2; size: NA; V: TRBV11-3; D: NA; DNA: TGTGCCAGCAGCTTAGATAACGGCTATGGCTACACCTTC; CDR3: CASSLDNGYGYTF
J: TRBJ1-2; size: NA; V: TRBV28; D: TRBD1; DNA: TGTGCCAGCAGGTTCCCCGGACAGGGCTATGGCTACACCTTC; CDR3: CASRFPGQGYGYTF
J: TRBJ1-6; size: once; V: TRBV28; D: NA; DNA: TGTGCCAGCAGTCTACAGAGCTCCTATAATTCACCCCTCCACTTT; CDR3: CASSLQSSYNSPLHF
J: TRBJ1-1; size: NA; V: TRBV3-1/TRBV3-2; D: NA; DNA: TGTGCCAGCAGCCAAGCACGGGTCACTGAAGCTTTCTTT; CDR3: CASSQARVTEAFF
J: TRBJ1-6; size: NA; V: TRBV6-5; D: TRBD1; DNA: TGTGCCAGCAGTTCCAGGGGGCGGAATAATTCACCCCTCCACTTT; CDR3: CASSSRGRNNSPLHF
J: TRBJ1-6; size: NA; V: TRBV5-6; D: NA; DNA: TGTGCCAGCATCCGACGGGCAGGGAATAATTCACCCCTCCACTTT; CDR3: CASIRRAGNNSPLHF
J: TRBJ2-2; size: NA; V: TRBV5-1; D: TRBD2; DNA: TGCGCCAGCAGCTTGGAGCGGGGGGGCCCCGGGGAGCTGTTTTTT; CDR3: CASSLERGGPGELFF
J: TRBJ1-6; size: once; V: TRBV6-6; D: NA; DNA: TGTGCCAGCAGTTACTCGAAAGGAGGCCTCCACTTT; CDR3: CASSYSKGGLHF